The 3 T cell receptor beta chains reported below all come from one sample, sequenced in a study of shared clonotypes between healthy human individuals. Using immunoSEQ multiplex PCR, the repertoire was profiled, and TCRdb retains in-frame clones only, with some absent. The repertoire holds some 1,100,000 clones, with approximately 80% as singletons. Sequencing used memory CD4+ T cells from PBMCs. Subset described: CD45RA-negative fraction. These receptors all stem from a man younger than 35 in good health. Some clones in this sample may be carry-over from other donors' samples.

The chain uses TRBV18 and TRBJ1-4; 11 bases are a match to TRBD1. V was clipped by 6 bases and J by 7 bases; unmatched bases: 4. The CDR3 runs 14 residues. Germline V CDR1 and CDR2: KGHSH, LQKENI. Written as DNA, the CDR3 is TGTGCCAGCTCCTCCGGGACAGGGGGTGAAAAACTGTTTTTT. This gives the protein CASSSGTGGEKLFF.

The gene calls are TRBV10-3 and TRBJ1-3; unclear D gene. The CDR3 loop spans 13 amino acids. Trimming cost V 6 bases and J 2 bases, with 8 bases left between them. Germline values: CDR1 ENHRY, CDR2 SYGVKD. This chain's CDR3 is CAISPATGNTIYF. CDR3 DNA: TGTGCCATCAGCCCCGCGACTGGAAACACCATATATTTT.

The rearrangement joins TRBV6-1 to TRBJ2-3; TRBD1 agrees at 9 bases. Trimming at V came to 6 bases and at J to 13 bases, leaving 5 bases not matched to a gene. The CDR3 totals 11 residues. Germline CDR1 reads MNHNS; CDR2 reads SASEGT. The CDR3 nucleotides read TGTGCCAGCAGGGACAGGGGTTCGAAGTATTTT. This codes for CASRDRGSKYF.